Presented here are 21 T cell receptor beta chains from one specimen sequenced in a study of blood T cell repertoires in COVID-19. Produced via immunoSEQ multiplex PCR; TCRdb's table is partial and in-frame only. Of around 300,000 clones in the sample, 90% are singletons; the top ten hold about 1.7%. Material for sequencing was PBMCs or T cells enriched from blood (not recorded which). All receptors derive from a woman aged 18-30 years with acute COVID-19.

The V call is TRBV11-2, the J call TRBJ1-1; TRBD1 is a possible D gene (6 bases). The CDR3 is made up of 14 amino acids. V was clipped by 4 bases and J by 11 bases, with 20 bases between them. The germline V gene has CDR1 SGHAT and CDR2 FQNNGV. CDR3 DNA sequence: TGTGCCAGCAGCTCCCCCGACAGGACCTGGATGGCTTTCTTT. It translates to CASSSPDRTWMAFF.

This clone was counted a single time. This chain connects TRBV27 to TRBJ2-1; D might be TRBD2 (6 bases). V was trimmed by 5 bases and J by 9 bases, leaving 20 bases between them. The CDR3 has 15 amino acids. From germline, CDR1 is MNHEY and CDR2 SMNVEV (reference sequence). The DNA of the CDR3 is TGTGCCAGCAGTAGGTCCGGGAGTAGCCGAGGTGAGCAGTTCTTC. This gives the protein CASSRSGSSRGEQFF.

The chain carries TRBV4-1 and TRBJ2-5; 15 bases are shared with TRBD2. V dropped 0 bases and J dropped 7; count of bases not matched to a gene: 9. The germline CDR1 and CDR2 sequences are MGHRA and YSYEKL. The CDR3 consists of 18 residues. The CDR3 nucleotides read TGCGCCAGCAGCCAAGAACAGGGACTAGCGGGAGGAACGGCGACCCAGTACTTC. Its protein is CASSQEQGLAGGTATQYF.

The rearrangement links TRBV28 to TRBJ2-7; D is possibly TRBD2 (5 bases). Germline CDR1 reads MDHEN; CDR2 reads SYDVKM. Trimming left V 7 bases short and J 2 bases short, with 15 bases between. The CDR3 is 14 amino acids. The CDR3 protein is CASTLRRAAYEQYF. CDR3 nucleotides: TGTGCCAGCACCTTAAGGCGGGCAGCCTACGAGCAGTACTTC.

This sequence joins TRBV10-3 and TRBJ2-1, with TRBD1 identical over 7 bases. Germline V gives CDR1 ENHRY, CDR2 SYGVKD. The CDR3 is 16 amino acids. V lost 6 bases to trimming and J lost 0 bases; unmatched junction nucleotides: 8. The CDR3 DNA follows: TGTGCCATCAGCCCCACAGGGGAAAGCTCCTACAATGAGCAGTTCTTC. Its translation is CAISPTGESSYNEQFF.

This clone has just a few counts. The sample contains more than one DNA sequence encoding this CDR3. V usage is TRBV12-3 or TRBV12-4 and J usage is TRBJ1-1; a possible D gene is TRBD1 (6 bases). V lost 0 bases and J lost 4, with 6 bases in between. There are 13 residues in the CDR3. Here the CDR3 reads CASSLAGGTEAFF. CDR3 DNA: TGTGCCAGCAGTTTAGCAGGGGGCACTGAAGCTTTCTTT.

This sequence joins TRBV5-8 and TRBJ1-1; weak D call: TRBD1 (6 bases). V was pared by 3 bases and J by 1 base, with 22 bases between. The CDR3 runs to 18 residues. Germline CDR1 reads SGHTS; CDR2 reads YDEGEE. The CDR3, as DNA: TGTGCCAGCAGCTCGATTGGGGTAGGTCACAGGGAGAACACTGAAGCTTTCTTT. This codes for CASSSIGVGHRENTEAFF.

The chain combines TRBV5-1 with TRBJ2-5, with 7 positions matching TRBD2. Germline-derived CDR1 and CDR2 are SGHRS and YFSETQ. The V segment lost 9 bases and the J segment 4 bases; nucleotides outside the gene matches: 12. This CDR3 is 14 amino acids long. CDR3 in DNA: TGCGCCACCCAACAGGTACCGGGGGGAGAGACCCAGTACTTC. Its protein product is CATQQVPGGETQYF. The full variable domain, with the rest looked up from reference TRBV5-1 and TRBJ2-5, is KAGVTQTPRYLIKTRGQQVTLSCSPISGHRSVSWYQQTPGQGLQFLFEYFSETQRNKGNFPGRFSGRQFSNSRSEMNVSTLELGDSALYLCATQQVPGGETQYFGPGTRLLVL.

The chain has TRBV9 and TRBJ2-2; no definite D call. This CDR3 comprises 12 residues. Trimming stripped 4 bases from V and 6 bases from J, with 7 bases between. Per germline, CDR1 SGDLS and CDR2 YYNGEE. The CDR3 DNA reads as TGTGCCAGCAGCCCCAATGCCGGGGAGCTGTTTTTT. As protein: CASSPNAGELFF.

The chain has TRBV7-6 and TRBJ2-5; possibly TRBD2 for D (6 bases). Germline values: CDR1 SGHVS, CDR2 FNYEAQ. The CDR3 is 16 amino acids. V lost 3 bases and J lost 5, with 19 bases in between. The chain's CDR3 is CASSLSEPGEEETQYF. In DNA form, the CDR3 reads TGTGCCAGCAGCTTGTCCGAGCCGGGAGAGGAGGAGACCCAGTACTTC.

This clone was picked up a small number of times. The chain has TRBV6-5 and TRBJ2-7; 14 bases line up with TRBD2. Trimming took 7 bases from V and 3 from J; bases not matched to a gene: 2. This CDR3 has 14 amino acids. CDR1 is MNHEY and CDR2 is SVGAGI in the germline V gene. Here the CDR3 reads CASTGLAGGYEQYF. Here the CDR3 DNA reads TGTGCCAGCACCGGACTAGCGGGAGGCTACGAGCAGTACTTC.

This chain joins TRBV11-3 and TRBJ2-1; 8 bases align to TRBD2. V was pared by 0 bases and J by 9 bases, with 7 bases of the junction left unmatched. Looked up from germline, CDR1 is SGHNT and CDR2 is YENEEA. This CDR3 has 15 amino acids. The CDR3 protein is CASSLEGSGMSEQFF. DNA of the CDR3: TGTGCCAGCAGCTTAGAGGGTAGCGGGATGAGTGAGCAGTTCTTC.

The V call is TRBV10-2, the J call TRBJ2-1; 9 bases align to TRBD1. Germline V gene sequence: CDR1 WSHSY, CDR2 SAAADI. The CDR3 has 17 residues. J was trimmed by 8 bases and V by 2 bases; bases with no gene match: 13. CDR3 sequence (DNA): TGCGCCAGCAGTGAGCCCCCCCAGACAGGGGGAGTGGATGAGCAGTTCTTC. Its protein product is CASSEPPQTGGVDEQFF.

J is TRBJ2-1 and V is TRBV19; 8 bases map to TRBD2. The germline V gene has CDR1 LNHDA and CDR2 SQIVND (reference sequence). The CDR3 has 14 amino acids. V shed 4 bases and J 6 bases; nucleotides not matched to a gene: 5. CDR3 nucleotide sequence: TGTGCCAGTAGTAAGCGGGAGTCAGGCAATGAGCAGTTCTTC. Translation gives CASSKRESGNEQFF.

Only a few counts were recorded for this clone. The chain joins TRBV30 to TRBJ2-7; a weak D match, TRBD1 (6 bases). Germline V gene lookup returns CDR1 GTSNPN and CDR2 SVGIG (reference sequence). This CDR3 is 12 amino acids long. V was cut by 0 bases and J by 4 bases, with 7 bases left in between. In DNA form, the CDR3 reads TGTGCCTGGAGTGTACAGGGTTACGAGCAGTACTTC. This codes for CAWSVQGYEQYF.

The chain employs TRBV6-5 and TRBJ2-7; D remains unclear. Germline V gene lookup returns CDR1 MNHEY and CDR2 SVGAGI. The length of the CDR3 is 15 residues. The ends were cut back, 5 bases at V and 2 bases at J, with 16 bases in the middle. Here the CDR3 DNA reads TGTGCCAGCAGTCTTCGGGTGGAGCGTACCTACGAGCAGTACTTC. Its protein product is CASSLRVERTYEQYF.

V is TRBV11-3 and J is TRBJ2-1; D is perhaps TRBD2 (6 bases). This CDR3 is 14 amino acids long. Germline loops: CDR1 SGHNT, CDR2 YENEEA. Trimming removed 6 bases from V and 0 bases from J, with 9 bases in between. Written as DNA, the CDR3 is TGTGCCAGCAGTGGCGGGAACTCCTACAATGAGCAGTTCTTC. The encoded protein is CASSGGNSYNEQFF.

The chain carries TRBV11-2 and TRBJ1-6; the D is unclear. Per germline, CDR1 SGHAT and CDR2 FQNNGV. Between the trimmed V and J ends, which lost 5 bases and 0 bases, there was a span of 14 bases. This CDR3 has 17 residues. Written as DNA, the CDR3 is TGTGCCAGCAGCCACGGAGCTACCAGCTCCTATAATTCACCCCTCCACTTT. Its protein is CASSHGATSSYNSPLHF.

The rearrangement uses TRBV29-1 and TRBJ2-6; 7 nucleotides agree with TRBD1. Trimming removed 6 bases from V and 0 bases from J; junction bases left unmatched: 8. The V gene's germline CDR1 is SQVTM and CDR2 ANQGSEA. The CDR3 runs to 16 residues. CDR3 sequence (DNA): TGCAGCGTCCTTAGGGCAGGGGGCTCTGGGGCCAACGTCCTGACTTTC. Amino acid sequence: CSVLRAGGSGANVLTF.

J is TRBJ1-5 and V is TRBV4-2; D may be TRBD1 (5 bases). Germline-derived CDR1 and CDR2 are LGHNA and YNFKEQ. V was shortened by 3 bases and J by 5 bases, with 14 bases between the two germline ends. The CDR3 has 15 amino acids. The CDR3 sequence: CASSHGSGGYQPQHF. CDR3 sequence (DNA): TGTGCCAGCAGCCACGGCAGCGGGGGATATCAGCCCCAGCATTTT.

J is TRBJ2-2 and V is TRBV5-1; 8 bases align to TRBD1. The CDR3 length is 16 residues. After removal of 5 bases from V and 1 base from J, the junction contained 7 bases not matched to a gene. The germline CDR1 and CDR2 sequences are SGHRS and YFSETQ. The DNA for the CDR3 is TGCGCCAGCAGGACCTTTGACAGGGGGAACACCGGGGAGCTGTTTTTT. This codes for CASRTFDRGNTGELFF. The full variable domain, with the rest looked up from reference TRBV5-1 and TRBJ2-2, is KAGVTQTPRYLIKTRGQQVTLSCSPISGHRSVSWYQQTPGQGLQFLFEYFSETQRNKGNFPGRFSGRQFSNSRSEMNVSTLELGDSALYLCASRTFDRGNTGELFFGEGSRLTVL.